This TCR beta chain came from a study of cytomegalovirus exposure and HLA in healthy donors. Study details: It was reported in a later analysis that the same platform had been used for the 110 or so validation repertoires as for the roughly 650 first-cohort repertoires.

The study, taken as a whole, reports: Most TCR sequences were rare, but some public TCRs occurred in many donors. The TCR clusters that emerged in the first cohort tended, a later analysis found, to co-occur in the approximately 130 validation repertoires. The study recorded 150 to 200 TCR beta chains that were cytomegalovirus-associated.

The method was immunoSEQ multiplex PCR; TCRdb's version includes in-frame clones alone and lacks a portion of them. This table has around 250,000 clones, about 92% appearing once. About this clone: What it recognizes is unknown.

The germline V gene encodes CDR1 LNHDA and CDR2 SQIVND (reference sequence). The junction had 6 bases not matched to a gene; V was cut back by 8 bases and J by 6 bases. The CDR3 sequence is 14 residues long. The chain employs TRBV19 and TRBJ1-5; the match to TRBD1 covers 11 bases. The sequenced material came from PBMCs. The clonotype comes from a woman aged 30 to 39 in good health and CMV-seronegative. The CDR3, as DNA: TGTGCCAGTCTCGGGACAGGGGGTTTTCAGCCCCAGCATTTT. This gives the protein CASLGTGGFQPQHF.